Listed here are 30 T cell receptor beta chains from one sample, sequenced in a study of blood T cell repertoires in COVID-19. Using immunoSEQ multiplex PCR, the repertoire was profiled, and TCRdb retains in-frame clones only, with some absent. The sample has about 48,000 clones; around nine tenths are singletons. Sample: peripheral blood. These TCRs come from a man aged 65 to 79 with acute or convalescent COVID-19.

The chain is built from TRBV6-4 and TRBJ1-2; 8 nucleotides match TRBD1. This CDR3 has 13 amino acids. The germline CDR1 and CDR2 sequences are MRHNA and SNTAGT. Unmatched junction bases numbered 6, after V lost 5 bases and J lost 7 bases. CDR3 DNA: TGTGCCAGCAGTCGGTCAGGGGGCGTTGGCTACACCTTC. This sequence encodes CASSRSGGVGYTF.

The rearrangement uses TRBV13 and TRBJ2-7, with D maybe TRBD2 (5 bases). V lost 5 bases, J lost 0 bases, and 14 bases lay in between. The V gene's germline CDR1 is PRHDT and CDR2 FYEKMQ (reference sequence). The CDR3 totals 15 residues. The CDR3 protein is CASSPSRGSSYEQYF. The DNA for the CDR3 is TGTGCCAGCAGCCCATCCCGGGGTTCCTCCTACGAGCAGTACTTC.

CDR3: CASSPRQATNTGELFF. Here the CDR3 DNA reads TGTGCCAGCTCACCTCGACAGGCTACGAACACCGGGGAGCTGTTTTTT. The chain links TRBV18 to TRBJ2-2; possible D gene TRBD1, 6 bases. Trimming took off 3 bases at V and 0 bases at J, with 11 bases between the two ends. The germline CDR1 and CDR2 sequences are KGHSH and LQKENI. The CDR3 loop spans 16 amino acids.

In this sample, this clone turned up once. DNA for the CDR3: TGTGCCAGCAGCCAAGATCCTCGGGGTCCCTATTCACCCCTCCACTTT. It specifies CASSQDPRGPYSPLHF. The chain joins TRBV4-2 to TRBJ1-6; D gene uncertain. Germline assignment: CDR1 LGHNA and CDR2 YNFKEQ. The CDR3 is made up of 16 amino acids. With 0 bases removed from V and 8 bases from J, the gap between germline ends came to 14 bases.

The chain employs TRBV5-1 and TRBJ1-1; weak D call: TRBD1 (5 bases). Between the trimmed V and J ends, which lost 4 bases and 4 bases, there was a span of 17 bases. CDR3 size: 15 residues. CDR1 and CDR2 from the germline V gene are SGHRS and YFSETQ. This CDR3 is CASSGDGRGGTEAFF. DNA for the CDR3: TGCGCCAGCAGCGGAGATGGTAGGGGCGGCACTGAAGCTTTCTTT.

The chain couples TRBV7-3 to TRBJ2-7; D possibly corresponds to TRBD2 (5 bases). The length of the CDR3 is 13 residues. V lost 5 bases, J lost 2 bases, and 10 bases lay in between. The germline V gene encodes CDR1 SGHTA and CDR2 FQGTGA. The CDR3 spells CASSPPGTYEQYF. CDR3 nucleotide sequence: TGTGCCAGCAGCCCGCCCGGGACCTACGAGCAGTACTTC.

The V and J genes are TRBV4-2 and TRBJ1-4, with 8 bases fitting TRBD1. Germline V gene lookup returns CDR1 LGHNA and CDR2 YNFKEQ. V lost 0 bases and J lost 4; bases outside the gene matches: 7. This CDR3 has 17 amino acids. CDR3: CASSQDGQGKGNEKLFF. The DNA for the CDR3 is TGTGCCAGCAGCCAAGATGGACAGGGCAAGGGTAATGAAAAACTGTTTTTT.

The V call is TRBV5-1, the J call TRBJ1-1, with D possibly TRBD1 on 5 matching bases. V was clipped by 0 bases and J by 3 bases, with 12 bases between them. This CDR3 comprises 15 residues. CDR1 and CDR2 (germline): SGHRS, YFSETQ. This CDR3 reads CASSLVGGSDTEAFF. The CDR3, as DNA: TGCGCCAGCAGCTTGGTCGGGGGTTCGGACACTGAAGCTTTCTTT.

This clone occurred once. The chain carries TRBV7-2 and TRBJ1-4; D is ambiguous. The CDR3 spans 13 residues. Between the trimmed V and J ends, which lost 4 bases and 8 bases, there was a span of 11 bases. The germline V gene encodes CDR1 SGHTA and CDR2 FQGNSA. CDR3 residues: CASSSEGGEKLFF. The CDR3 bases are TGTGCCAGCAGCTCGGAGGGTGGAGAAAAACTGTTTTTT.

The genes are TRBV6-1 and TRBJ2-1; 10 bases map to TRBD2. CDR3 length equals 14 residues. Germline V gives CDR1 MNHNS, CDR2 SASEGT. With 4 bases clipped from V and 4 bases from J, the junction kept 1 base outside the gene matches. The CDR3 DNA is TGTGCCAGCAGTGTAGCGGGGGGTTACAATGAGCAGTTCTTC. Protein: CASSVAGGYNEQFF.

The gene calls are TRBV7-8 and TRBJ2-7; 9 bases are a match to TRBD2. CDR3 size: 14 residues. CDR1 and CDR2 (germline): SGHVS, FQNEAQ. With 5 bases clipped from V and 2 bases from J, the junction kept 4 bases outside the gene matches. In DNA form, the CDR3 reads TGTGCCAGCAGCGGGGCGGGGGGGCCCTACGAGCAGTACTTC. Its protein is CASSGAGGPYEQYF.

This clone was recorded a few times. J is TRBJ2-3 and V is TRBV14; no reliable D call. V lost 0 bases and J 2 bases, leaving 15 bases between the germline ends. This CDR3 has 17 residues. Germline V gene sequence: CDR1 SGHDN, CDR2 FVKESK. For the CDR3, the DNA is TGTGCCAGCAGCCAAGATCTGGGCTCACGACACACAGATACGCAGTATTTT. It codes for CASSQDLGSRHTDTQYF.

The chain combines TRBV7-3 with TRBJ2-1; TRBD2 agrees at 9 bases. This CDR3 is 18 amino acids long. The V gene's germline CDR1 is SGHTA and CDR2 FQGTGA. J was trimmed by 8 bases and V by 4 bases; bases with no gene match: 18. DNA for the CDR3: TGTGCCAGCAGCTCCATCGCCCCACTACGCGGGGGGGCCTATGAGCAGTTCTTC. This translates into CASSSIAPLRGGAYEQFF.

For the CDR3, the DNA is TGCGCCAGCAGCCAAGACTGGGCACTGGGGCGAGATACGCAGTATTTT. Translated, it gives CASSQDWALGRDTQYF. This rearrangement joins TRBV4-3 to TRBJ2-3, with TRBD1 as a possible D gene (5 bases). Trimming removed 0 bases at V and 5 bases at J, with 15 bases between. Germline loops: CDR1 LGHNA, CDR2 YSLEER. The CDR3 is 16 amino acids.

The V gene is TRBV10-3, the J gene TRBJ1-2; 7 bases line up with TRBD1. The V segment lost 7 bases and the J segment 7 bases; nucleotides outside the gene matches: 9. CDR1 is ENHRY, CDR2 SYGVKD, per germline. This CDR3 contains 13 residues. CDR3 region: CAITPLEGAGYTF. The CDR3 region has the DNA TGTGCCATCACCCCCCTTGAGGGGGCTGGCTACACCTTC.

This chain uses TRBV18 with TRBJ2-6; D is perhaps TRBD1 (5 bases). From germline, CDR1 is KGHSH and CDR2 LQKENI. The CDR3 loop spans 17 amino acids. V lost 2 bases and J lost 0, with 11 bases in between. The CDR3 protein is CASSPTGLFSGANVLTF. CDR3 bases: TGTGCCAGCTCACCAACAGGCCTCTTCTCTGGGGCCAACGTCCTGACTTTC. Based on the CDR3 plus reference TRBV18 and TRBJ2-6, the full variable domain is NAGVMQNPRHLVRRRGQEARLRCSPMKGHSHVYWYRQLPEEGLKFMVYLQKENIIDESGMPKERFSAEFPKEGPSILRIQQVVRGDSAAYFCASSPTGLFSGANVLTFGAGSRLTVL.

The chain recombines TRBV2 with TRBJ2-7, with 9 bases that match TRBD2. The trim removed 4 bases at V and 2 bases at J, leaving 9 bases unmatched. Looked up from germline, CDR1 is SNHLY and CDR2 is FYNNEI. CDR3 length equals 16 residues. The DNA of the CDR3 is TGTGCCAGCAGTGCCCCGTGGCTAGCGGGGACCTACGAGCAGTACTTC. Translation: CASSAPWLAGTYEQYF.

The chain links TRBV19 to TRBJ1-5; 8 bases map to TRBD1. The CDR3 contains 15 residues. V lost 7 bases, J lost 1 base, and 6 bases stayed unmatched. Germline lookup yields CDR1 LNHDA and CDR2 SQIVND (reference sequence). The CDR3 nucleotides read TGTGCCAGTACCTTCAGGGGGCCGAGCAATCAGCCCCAGCATTTT. Encoded protein: CASTFRGPSNQPQHF.

The rearrangement joins TRBV6-5 to TRBJ1-3, with D unresolved. This CDR3 has 14 amino acids. CDR1 is MNHEY and CDR2 is SVGAGI in the germline V gene. V was shortened by 2 bases and J by 0 bases, with 5 bases between the two germline ends. This chain's CDR3 is CASSYLSSGNTIYF. DNA of the CDR3: TGTGCCAGCAGTTACCTGAGCTCTGGAAACACCATATATTTT.

The chain carries TRBV7-9 and TRBJ1-2; D might be TRBD1 (5 bases). This CDR3 has 15 amino acids. Germline CDR1 and CDR2: SEHNR and FQNEAQ (reference sequence). Deletions cut 5 bases from V and 3 bases from J, with 16 bases between. The CDR3 nucleotides read TGTGCCAGCAGCCTTCGACAGAATCCTCACTATGGCTACACCTTC. Translation: CASSLRQNPHYGYTF.

The CDR3 DNA reads TGTGCCAGCAGTTACCCGTTTCGGGCCGCCGGCGGGGCTTTCTTT. Translation gives CASSYPFRAAGGAFF. This chain uses TRBV6-2 or TRBV6-3 with TRBJ1-1; D uncertain. The V and J ends lost 2 bases and 11 bases respectively, with 21 bases between them. The CDR3 loop spans 15 amino acids. In germline, CDR1 is MNHEY, CDR2 SVGEGT.

The V and J genes are TRBV18 and TRBJ2-2; no clear D. This CDR3 has 16 residues. Trimming stripped 0 bases from V and 6 bases from J, with 14 bases between. In germline, CDR1 is KGHSH, CDR2 LQKENI. DNA for the CDR3: TGTGCCAGCTCACCACCGAGTCTCCGAGCCGCCGGGGAGCTGTTTTTT. Protein: CASSPPSLRAAGELFF.

The chain carries TRBV5-1 and TRBJ2-5, with TRBD1 matching over 7 bases. Germline-derived CDR1 and CDR2 are SGHRS and YFSETQ. The CDR3 has 15 amino acids. The trim removed 6 bases at V and 7 bases at J, leaving 15 bases unmatched. Written as DNA, the CDR3 is TGCGCCAGCACCTCCGGGGACAGTGACCCGGGGACCCAGTACTTC. It is translated as CASTSGDSDPGTQYF.

This clone showed up just a few times. The chain employs TRBV11-3 and TRBJ2-2, with 7 bases fitting TRBD1. The CDR3 extends over 15 amino acids. V shed 5 bases, J shed 3 bases, and the junction held 6 bases outside the gene matches. Germline CDR1 and CDR2: SGHNT and YENEEA. CDR3 sequence: CASSPTGLHTGELFF. The DNA of the CDR3 is TGTGCCAGCAGCCCGACAGGGTTACACACCGGGGAGCTGTTTTTT. Full variable domain (missing parts from reference TRBV11-3 and TRBJ2-2): EAGVVQSPRYKIIEKKQPVAFWCNPISGHNTLYWYLQNLGQGPELLIRYENEEAVDDSQLPKDRFSAERLKGVDSTLKIQPAELGDSAVYLCASSPTGLHTGELFFGEGSRLTVL.

The V gene is TRBV20-1, the J gene TRBJ2-1, with a weak D call TRBD1 (5 bases). The germline gives CDR1 DFQATT, CDR2 SNEGSKA (reference sequence). The CDR3 is 12 residues long. V dropped 3 bases and J dropped 5 bases, with 8 bases sitting between them. The CDR3 bases are TGCAGTGCTAGTGACAGTAACAATGAGCAGTTCTTC. Protein product: CSASDSNNEQFF.

The V gene is TRBV6-2 or TRBV6-3, the J gene TRBJ1-1, with TRBD1 identical over 9 bases. V lost 5 bases and J lost 0; bases outside the gene matches: 10. This CDR3 spans 17 amino acids. The germline gives CDR1 MNHEY, CDR2 SVGEGT. CDR3 nucleotides: TGTGCCAGCAGTGCCTCGGACAGGGGCACTTTGAACACTGAAGCTTTCTTT. This sequence encodes CASSASDRGTLNTEAFF.

The CDR3 bases are TGTGCCAGTAGAAGTAGGATGGGGGCCCACTCTGGAAACACCATATATTTT. Translating it yields CASRSRMGAHSGNTIYF. V usage is TRBV19 and J usage is TRBJ1-3, with a possible D match to TRBD1 (6 bases). Trimming stripped 6 bases from V and 0 bases from J, with 18 bases between. This CDR3 contains 17 residues. Germline CDR1 reads LNHDA; CDR2 reads SQIVND (reference sequence).

The chain carries TRBV2 and TRBJ1-5, with TRBD1 matching 9 bases. The CDR3 is 17 residues long. V lost 8 bases and J lost 0; bases outside the gene matches: 11. CDR1 is SNHLY and CDR2 is FYNNEI in the germline V gene. The CDR3 bases are TGTGCCAGCGTCCGGGACAGGGCGGACTATAGCAATCAGCCCCAGCATTTT. This encodes CASVRDRADYSNQPQHF.

The rearrangement uses TRBV21-1 and TRBJ1-3; TRBD1 is taken as the D call from the table, unchecked against the DNA. TRBV21-1 constitutes a pseudogene. This CDR3 is 18 amino acids long. The chain's CDR3 is CASSKRRWDRVPGNTIYF. In DNA, the CDR3 is TGTGCCAGCAGCAAAAGGAGATGGGACAGGGTTCCTGGAAACACCATATATTTT.

J is TRBJ1-1 and V is TRBV19; D is undetermined. Germline V gives CDR1 LNHDA, CDR2 SQIVND (reference sequence). Trimming removed 10 bases from V and 1 base from J, with 13 bases in between. The CDR3 is made up of 13 amino acids. CDR3 nucleotide sequence: TGTGCCACCAAATACGGTCCGAACACTGAAGCTTTCTTT. Its protein product is CATKYGPNTEAFF.